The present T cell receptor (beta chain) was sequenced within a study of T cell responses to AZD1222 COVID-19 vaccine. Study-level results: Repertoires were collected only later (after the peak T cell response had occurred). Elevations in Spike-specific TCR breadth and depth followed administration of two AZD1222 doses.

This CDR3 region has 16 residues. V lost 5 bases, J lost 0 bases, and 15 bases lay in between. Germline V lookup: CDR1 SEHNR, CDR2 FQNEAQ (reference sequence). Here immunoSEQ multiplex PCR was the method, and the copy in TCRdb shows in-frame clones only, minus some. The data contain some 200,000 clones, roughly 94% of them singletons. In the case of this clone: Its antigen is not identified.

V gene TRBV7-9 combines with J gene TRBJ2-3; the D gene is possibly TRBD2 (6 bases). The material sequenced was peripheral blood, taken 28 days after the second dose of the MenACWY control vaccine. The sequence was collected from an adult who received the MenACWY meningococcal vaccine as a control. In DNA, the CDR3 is TGTGCCAGCAGCCACCCACCCAGCGGGAGCACAGATACGCAGTATTTT. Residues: CASSHPPSGSTDTQYF.